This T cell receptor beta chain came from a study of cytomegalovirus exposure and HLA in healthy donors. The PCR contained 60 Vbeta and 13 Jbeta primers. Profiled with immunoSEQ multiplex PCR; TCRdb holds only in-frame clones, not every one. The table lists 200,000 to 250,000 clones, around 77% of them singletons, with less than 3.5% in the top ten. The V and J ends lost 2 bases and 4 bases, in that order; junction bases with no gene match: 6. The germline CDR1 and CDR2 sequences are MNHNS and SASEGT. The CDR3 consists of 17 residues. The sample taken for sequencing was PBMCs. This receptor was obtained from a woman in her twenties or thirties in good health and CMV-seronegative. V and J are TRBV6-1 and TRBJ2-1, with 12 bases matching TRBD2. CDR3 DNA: TGTGCCAGCAGTGAACCTAGCGGGGGGGCCTTATACAATGAGCAGTTCTTC. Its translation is CASSEPSGGALYNEQFF.